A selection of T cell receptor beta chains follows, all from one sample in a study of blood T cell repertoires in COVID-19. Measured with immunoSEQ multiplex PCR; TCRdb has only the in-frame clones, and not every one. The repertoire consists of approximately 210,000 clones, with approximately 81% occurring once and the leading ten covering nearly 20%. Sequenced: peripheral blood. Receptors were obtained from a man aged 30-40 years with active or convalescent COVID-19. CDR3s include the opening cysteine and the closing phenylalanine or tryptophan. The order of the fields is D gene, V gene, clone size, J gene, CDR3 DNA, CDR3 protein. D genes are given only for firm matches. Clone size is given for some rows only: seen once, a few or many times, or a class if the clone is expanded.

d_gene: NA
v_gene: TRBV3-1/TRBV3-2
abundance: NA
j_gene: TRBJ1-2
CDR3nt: TGTGCCAGCAGCGACACCTACTATGGCTACACCTTC
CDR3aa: CASSDTYYGYTF

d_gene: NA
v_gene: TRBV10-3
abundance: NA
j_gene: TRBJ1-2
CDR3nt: TGTGCCATCAGTGAGGTCCAGGACTATGGCTACACCTTC
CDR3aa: CAISEVQDYGYTF

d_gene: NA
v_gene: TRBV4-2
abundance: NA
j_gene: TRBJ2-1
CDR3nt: TGTGCCAGCAGCTACAGACAGGCCGAGGACAATGAGCAGTTCTTC
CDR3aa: CASSYRQAEDNEQFF

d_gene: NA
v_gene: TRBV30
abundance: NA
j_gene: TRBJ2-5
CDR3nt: TGTGCCTGGGACCCCGACAGTGGAGGGGAGACCCAGTACTTC
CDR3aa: CAWDPDSGGETQYF

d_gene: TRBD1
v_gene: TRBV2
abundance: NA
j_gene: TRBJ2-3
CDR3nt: TGTGCCAGCAGAGAAACCGGACAGGGACGAACAGATACGCAGTATTTT
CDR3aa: CASRETGQGRTDTQYF

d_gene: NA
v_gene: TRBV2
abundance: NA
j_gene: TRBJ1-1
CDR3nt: TGTGCCAGCAGTGGGGGAGGGGCGACTGAAGCTTTCTTT
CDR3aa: CASSGGGATEAFF

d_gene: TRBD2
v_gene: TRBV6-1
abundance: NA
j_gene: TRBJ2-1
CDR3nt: TGTGCCAGCAGTGAAGTTCCAACTAGCGGGAGGGCGACTGAGCAGTTCTTC
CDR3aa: CASSEVPTSGRATEQFF

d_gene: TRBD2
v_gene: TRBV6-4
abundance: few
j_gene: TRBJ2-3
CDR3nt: TGTGCCAGCAGTGACGGGACTAGCGGCACAGATACGCAGTATTTT
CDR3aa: CASSDGTSGTDTQYF

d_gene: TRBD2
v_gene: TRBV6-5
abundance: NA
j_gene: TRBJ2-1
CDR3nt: TGTGCCAGCACCACCCTCCGGGACTACTACAATGAGCAGTTCTTC
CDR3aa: CASTTLRDYYNEQFF

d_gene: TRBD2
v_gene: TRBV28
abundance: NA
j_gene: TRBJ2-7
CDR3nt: TGTGCCAGCAGTTTCCCCCCCGGGGGGGGGCGATACGAGCAGTACTTC
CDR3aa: CASSFPPGGGRYEQYF

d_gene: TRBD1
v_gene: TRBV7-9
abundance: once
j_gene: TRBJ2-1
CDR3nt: TGTGCCAGCAGCACCGGGACAGGCCTCCACAATGAGCAGTTCTTC
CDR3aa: CASSTGTGLHNEQFF

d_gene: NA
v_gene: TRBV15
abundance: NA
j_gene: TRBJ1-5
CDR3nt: TGTGCCACCAGCAGAGGGCGCCCCCAGTCCGGGCAGCCCCAGCATTTT
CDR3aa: CATSRGRPQSGQPQHF

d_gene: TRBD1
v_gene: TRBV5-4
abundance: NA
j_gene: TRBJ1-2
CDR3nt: TGTGCCAGCAGCCTAGGGACAGGGGGCAACTATGGCTACACCTTC
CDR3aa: CASSLGTGGNYGYTF

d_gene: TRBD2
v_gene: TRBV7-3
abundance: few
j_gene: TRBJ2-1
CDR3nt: TGTGCCAGCAGCTATAAAGCGGGAGGGGGCAATGAGCAGTTCTTC
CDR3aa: CASSYKAGGGNEQFF

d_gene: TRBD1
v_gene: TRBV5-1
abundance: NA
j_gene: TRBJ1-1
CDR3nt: TGCGCCAGCAGCCCGGCAGGGGGTATTGAAGCTTTCTTT
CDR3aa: CASSPAGGIEAFF

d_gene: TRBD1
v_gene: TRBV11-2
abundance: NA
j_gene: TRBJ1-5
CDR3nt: TGTGCCAGCAGCCCGACAGGGGGCAGCCAGCCCCAGCATTTT
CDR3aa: CASSPTGGSQPQHF

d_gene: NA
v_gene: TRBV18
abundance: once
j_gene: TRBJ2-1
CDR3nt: TGTGCCAGCTCACCAAAGGGCTTGACAGGACGTTACAATGAGCAGTTCTTC
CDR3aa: CASSPKGLTGRYNEQFF

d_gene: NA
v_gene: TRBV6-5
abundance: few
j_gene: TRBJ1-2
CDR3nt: TGTGCCAGCACTACATACAGGGCTGAGAACTATGGCTACACCTTC
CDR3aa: CASTTYRAENYGYTF

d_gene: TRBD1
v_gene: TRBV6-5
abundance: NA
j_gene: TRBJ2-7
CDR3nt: TGTGCCAGCAGGAAGGGGACAGGATACTACGAGCAGTACTTC
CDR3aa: CASRKGTGYYEQYF

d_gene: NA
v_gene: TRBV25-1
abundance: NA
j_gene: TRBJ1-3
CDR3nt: TGTGCCAGCAACGACAGGCTCGGAAACACCATATATTTT
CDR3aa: CASNDRLGNTIYF

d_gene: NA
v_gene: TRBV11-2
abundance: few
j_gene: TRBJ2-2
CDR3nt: TGTGCCAGCAGCTTAGATCAGGGTCACACCGGGGAGCTGTTTTTT
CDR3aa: CASSLDQGHTGELFF

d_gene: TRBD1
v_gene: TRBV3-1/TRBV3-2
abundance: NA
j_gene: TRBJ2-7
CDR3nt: TGTGCCAGCAGCCAACAGGGGGTGAACTACGAGCAGTACTTC
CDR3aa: CASSQQGVNYEQYF

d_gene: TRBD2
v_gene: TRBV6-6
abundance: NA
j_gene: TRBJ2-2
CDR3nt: TGTGCCAGCAGTCGGGGGGGACTAGCGGGAAATTTCAAGACCGGGGAGCTGTTTTTT
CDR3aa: CASSRGGLAGNFKTGELFF

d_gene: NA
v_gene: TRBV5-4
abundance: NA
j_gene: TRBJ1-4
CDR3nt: TGTGCCAGCAGCTTGGCCGGGTTACGGGAAAAACTGTTTTTT
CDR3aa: CASSLAGLREKLFF

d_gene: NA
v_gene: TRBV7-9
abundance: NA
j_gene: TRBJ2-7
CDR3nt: TGTGCCAGCAGCCCTCTCACAGATAGTACATCCTACGAGCAGTACTTC
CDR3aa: CASSPLTDSTSYEQYF

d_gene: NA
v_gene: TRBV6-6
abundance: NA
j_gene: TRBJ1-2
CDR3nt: TGTGCCAGCAGTAACGCCAGACAGGTCTACTATGGCTACACCTTC
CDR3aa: CASSNARQVYYGYTF

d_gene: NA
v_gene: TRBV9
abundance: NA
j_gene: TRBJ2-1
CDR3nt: TGTGCCAGCAGCGTAGAAGGGGCCCGCGTCGATAAGCAGTTCTTC
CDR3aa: CASSVEGARVDKQFF

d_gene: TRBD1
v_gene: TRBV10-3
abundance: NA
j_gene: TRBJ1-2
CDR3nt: TGTGCCCCCCAAGGGACAGGAGGATACTATGGCTACACCTTC
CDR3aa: CAPQGTGGYYGYTF

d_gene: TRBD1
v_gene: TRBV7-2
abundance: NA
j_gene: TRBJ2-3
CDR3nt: TGTGCCAGCAGCCTAGGGACAGGGCAACAGTATTTT
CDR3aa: CASSLGTGQQYF

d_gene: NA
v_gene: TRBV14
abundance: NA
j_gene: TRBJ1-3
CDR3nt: TGTGCCAGCAGCCAAGCGGTAGTGGGAAACACCATATATTTT
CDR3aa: CASSQAVVGNTIYF

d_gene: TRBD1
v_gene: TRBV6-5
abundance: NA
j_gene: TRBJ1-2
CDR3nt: TGTGCCAGCAGTCCCTGGACAGGGAATAATCTGGGCTACACCTTC
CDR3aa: CASSPWTGNNLGYTF

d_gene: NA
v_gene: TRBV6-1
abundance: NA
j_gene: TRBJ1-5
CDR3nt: TGTGCCAGCAGTGAAGACAGGGCGTATCAGCCCCAGCATTTT
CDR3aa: CASSEDRAYQPQHF

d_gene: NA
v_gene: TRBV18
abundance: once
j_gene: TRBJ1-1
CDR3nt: TGTGCCAGCTCAGTTCAGGGTTCTGAAGCTTTCTTT
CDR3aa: CASSVQGSEAFF

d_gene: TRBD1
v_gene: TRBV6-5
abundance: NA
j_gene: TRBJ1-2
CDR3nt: TGTGCCAGCAGCCGGGGACAGGGGAACTATGGCTACACCTTC
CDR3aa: CASSRGQGNYGYTF

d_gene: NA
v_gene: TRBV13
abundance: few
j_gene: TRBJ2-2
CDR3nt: TGTGCCAGCAGCCCCAATACAGGGTCCGGGGAGCTGTTTTTT
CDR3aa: CASSPNTGSGELFF

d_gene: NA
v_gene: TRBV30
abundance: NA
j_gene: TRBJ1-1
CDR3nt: TGTGCCTGGAGTGTACAAAGGAACACTGAAGCTTTCTTT
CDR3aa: CAWSVQRNTEAFF

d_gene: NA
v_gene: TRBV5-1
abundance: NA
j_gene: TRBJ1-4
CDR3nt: TGCGCCAGCACGGATGGGACTACCAATGAAAAACTGTTTTTT
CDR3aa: CASTDGTTNEKLFF

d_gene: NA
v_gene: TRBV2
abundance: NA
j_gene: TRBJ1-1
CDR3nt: TGTGCCAGCAGTGGCGGGAGCTTGAACACTGAAGCTTTCTTT
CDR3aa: CASSGGSLNTEAFF

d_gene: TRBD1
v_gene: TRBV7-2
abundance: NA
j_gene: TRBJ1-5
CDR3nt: TGTGCCAGCAGCGGTACAGGGGATCAGCCCCAGCATTTT
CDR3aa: CASSGTGDQPQHF

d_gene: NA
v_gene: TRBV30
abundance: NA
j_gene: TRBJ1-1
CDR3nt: TGTGCCTGGAGACAGGGAATGTTCACTGAAGCTTTCTTT
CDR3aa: CAWRQGMFTEAFF

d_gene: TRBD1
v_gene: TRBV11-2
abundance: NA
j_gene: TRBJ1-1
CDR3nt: TGTGCCAGCAGCCCCCGCAGGGGGCCGTGGACTGAAGCTTTCTTT
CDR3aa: CASSPRRGPWTEAFF

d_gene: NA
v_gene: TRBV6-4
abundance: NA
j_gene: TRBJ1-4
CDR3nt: TGTGCCAGCCCCCCTCCAGGTGAAAAACTGTTTTTT
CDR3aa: CASPPPGEKLFF

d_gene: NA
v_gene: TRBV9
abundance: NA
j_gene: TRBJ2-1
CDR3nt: TGTGCCAGCAGCCCAAGACTAGGGTCCGATGAGCAGTTCTTC
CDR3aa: CASSPRLGSDEQFF

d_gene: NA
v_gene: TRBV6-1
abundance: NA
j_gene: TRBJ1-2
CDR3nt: TGTGCCAGCAGTGAAGCGAGACTAAAGGGTGGCTACACCTTC
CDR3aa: CASSEARLKGGYTF

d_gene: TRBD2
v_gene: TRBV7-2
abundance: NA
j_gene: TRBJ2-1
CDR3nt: TGTGCCAGCAGCTTATTAGCGGGAGCATGGAATGAGCAGTTCTTC
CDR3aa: CASSLLAGAWNEQFF

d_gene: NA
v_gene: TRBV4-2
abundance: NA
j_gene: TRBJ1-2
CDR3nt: TGTGCCAGCAGCCGAAACAGGGAACCCACTTCCACCTTC
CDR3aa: CASSRNREPTSTF

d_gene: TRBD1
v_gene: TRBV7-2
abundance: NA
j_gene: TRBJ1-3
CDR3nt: TGTGCCAGCACCCGGACAGGGAGCCTCTCTGGAAACACCATATATTTT
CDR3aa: CASTRTGSLSGNTIYF

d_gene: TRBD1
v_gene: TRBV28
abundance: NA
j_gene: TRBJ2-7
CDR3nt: TGTGCCAGCAGTTTATCCGGGACAGGGCCCTACGAGCAGTACTTC
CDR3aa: CASSLSGTGPYEQYF